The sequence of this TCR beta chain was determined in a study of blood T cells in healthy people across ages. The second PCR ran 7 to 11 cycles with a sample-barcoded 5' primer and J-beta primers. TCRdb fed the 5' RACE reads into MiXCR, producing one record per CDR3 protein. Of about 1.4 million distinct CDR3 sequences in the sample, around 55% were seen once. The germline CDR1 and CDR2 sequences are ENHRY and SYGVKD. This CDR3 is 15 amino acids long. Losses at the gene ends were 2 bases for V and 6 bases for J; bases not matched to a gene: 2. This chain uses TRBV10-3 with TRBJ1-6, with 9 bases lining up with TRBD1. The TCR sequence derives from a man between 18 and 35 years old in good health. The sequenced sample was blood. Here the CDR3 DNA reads TGTGCCATCAGTGAGCCGGGACAGGGTAATTCACCCCTCCACTTT. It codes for CAISEPGQGNSPLHF.